This T cell receptor beta chain derives from a study of T cell repertoires in cytomegalovirus infection. On the study more broadly: Signatures in public TCR beta sequences pointed to both CMV infection and matching HLA type.

The CDR3 extends over 13 amino acids. The V gene lost 5 bases and the J gene lost 0 bases, with 4 bases spanning the gap. Germline values: CDR1 MDHEN, CDR2 SYDVKM. A note on this clonotype: Its target is unknown.

TCRdb redid the calling of the reads with MiXCR, one entry per CDR3 protein. The sample holds 250,000 to 350,000 distinct CDR3 sequences, about 25% seen once. General study findings and limits: HLA-C-restricted CMV-specific TCR beta clonotypes prevailed in the ex vivo response.

The clonotype comes from a human donor in good health (CMV status not recorded). Some clones in this sample may be carry-over from other donors' samples. The sequencing sample was made of PBMCs. The chain combines TRBV28 with TRBJ1-4; D remains unclear. DNA of the CDR3: TGTGCCAGCAGTCTTACAACTAATGAAAAACTGTTTTTT. It yields the protein CASSLTTNEKLFF.